The 22 T cell receptor beta chains below were found in one sample sequenced in a study of CD8+CD57+ T cells in acquired aplastic anemia. Genomic DNA was employed as the template in profiling TCR beta VDJ and CDR3. MiXCR, run by TCRdb on the reads, gives a single entry per CDR3 protein. The sample lists approximately 380,000 distinct CDR3 sequences, under 80% occurring once. Sequencing input: sorted CD4+, CD8+, or CD8+CD57+ T cells (not recorded which) from PBMCs. These TCRs come from a human donor in good health, serving as a control.

The CDR3 nucleotides read TGTGCCAGTAGTGCGGACAAGCATTTCTTT. This gives the protein CASSADKHFF. V usage is TRBV19 and J usage is TRBJ1-1; D is perhaps TRBD1 (5 bases). With 5 bases removed from V and 13 bases from J, the gap between germline ends came to 11 bases. Looked up from germline, CDR1 is LNHDA and CDR2 is SQIVND (reference sequence). This CDR3 comprises 10 residues.

This clonotype was seen many times. The chain links TRBV4-2 to TRBJ1-2; unclear D gene. The length of the CDR3 is 15 residues. V was shortened by 0 bases and J by 3 bases, with 11 bases between the two germline ends. Germline V lookup: CDR1 LGHNA, CDR2 YNFKEQ. The CDR3 DNA is TGTGCCAGCAGCCAAGACGCCGGGCCCCACTATGGCTACACCTTC. This codes for CASSQDAGPHYGYTF.

This clonotype was found once. The chain employs TRBV12-3 or TRBV12-4 and TRBJ1-4; D is ambiguous. The CDR3 runs 15 residues. The CDR3: CASGKDGLRDEKLFF. As DNA, the CDR3 is TGTGCTAGTGGGAAAGACGGCCTGAGGGATGAAAAACTGTTTTTT.

This clonotype was observed a single time. A read error is possible here, since a much larger clone lies one base away. This chain connects TRBV9 to TRBJ1-2, with D unresolved. From germline, CDR1 is SGDLS and CDR2 YYNGEE. CDR3 length: 12 residues. Trimming took 4 bases from V and 7 from J, leaving 11 bases between them. In nucleotides, the CDR3 is TGTGCCAGCAGCTCCCGGGGTGCTGGCTACACCTTC. This gives the protein CASSSRGAGYTF.

V is TRBV7-9 and J is TRBJ1-6; D not resolved. V lost 3 bases and J 9 bases, leaving 9 bases between the germline ends. The CDR3 has 13 amino acids. Germline lookup yields CDR1 SEHNR and CDR2 FQNEAQ (reference sequence). CDR3 sequence reads: CASSFDLSSPLHF. CDR3 nucleotide sequence: TGTGCCAGCAGCTTTGATCTGAGTTCACCCCTCCACTTT.

This clonotype has a count of ten or more. The V call is TRBV9, the J call TRBJ2-7; TRBD1 matches at 9 bases. The CDR3 loop spans 16 amino acids. V shed 0 bases and J 3 bases; nucleotides not matched to a gene: 7. Germline V gene sequence: CDR1 SGDLS, CDR2 YYNGEE. In DNA form, the CDR3 reads TGTGCCAGCAGCGTAGAATGGGACAGGGAACGCTACGAGCAGTACTTC. Translating gives CASSVEWDRERYEQYF.

The chain has TRBV7-2 and TRBJ2-7, with D hard to call. Germline CDR1 reads SGHTA; CDR2 reads FQGNSA. V was cut by 7 bases and J by 3 bases, with 13 bases left in between. The CDR3 spans 13 residues. The CDR3 here is CASTSTPGYEQYV. The DNA for the CDR3 is TGTGCCAGCACCTCTACCCCAGGCTACGAGCAGTACGTC.

This chain uses TRBV29-1 with TRBJ2-5; D unclear. The J call may be in error: the DNA end matches TRBJ2-7 better. The CDR3 consists of 12 residues. Looked up from germline, CDR1 is SQVTM and CDR2 is ANQGSEA. CDR3: CSVTETNYEQYF. DNA of the CDR3: TGCAGCGTCACCGAGACGAACTACGAGCAGTACTTC.

The rearrangement uses TRBV7-6 and TRBJ2-7; D is perhaps TRBD1 or TRBD2 (6 bases each). The CDR3 spans 17 residues. Deletions cut 2 bases from V and 0 bases from J, with 17 bases between. Germline CDR1 reads SGHVS; CDR2 reads FNYEAQ. As DNA, the CDR3 is TGTGCCAGCAGCTTACCCGTAGCGGACAGTCTCTCCTACGAGCAGTACTTC. This translates into CASSLPVADSLSYEQYF.

With respect to this clonotype: The junction departs from the called germline gene at one end, perhaps through a read error. For the CDR3, the DNA is TGTGCCGGCAGCTTCTCCTGCGAGCAGTACTTC. Encoded protein: CAGSFSCEQYF. The genes are TRBV11-3 and TRBJ2-7; D is undetermined. Looked up from germline, CDR1 is SGHNT and CDR2 is YENEEA. There are 11 residues in the CDR3.

The CDR3, as DNA: TGTGCCAGCAGGGAAGGCTCCGAGGCTAATGAAAAACTGTTTTTT. Its translation is CASREGSEANEKLFF. The chain has TRBV5-6 and TRBJ1-4, with D hard to call. The CDR3 has 15 residues. Germline assignment: CDR1 SGHDT and CDR2 YYEEEE. V shed 5 bases and J shed 3 bases, with 14 bases lying between them.

The chain has TRBV6-2 or TRBV6-3 and TRBJ1-2; 7 bases align to TRBD1. With V trimmed by 8 bases and J by 7 bases, 10 bases remained unmatched. Germline CDR1 reads MNHEY; CDR2 reads SVGEGT. CDR3 length equals 13 residues. The CDR3 loop is CASGAGTVRGYTF. CDR3 DNA: TGTGCCAGCGGGGCCGGGACAGTCCGTGGCTACACCTTC.

Concerning this clonotype itself: Sequence at one end of the junction differs from germline and may be a read error. This sequence joins TRBV10-2 and TRBJ1-5, with 8 bases matching TRBD1. In germline, CDR1 is WSHSY, CDR2 SAAADI. There are 14 residues in the CDR3. The CDR3 nucleotides read TGTGCCATCAGCACACAGGGGGTAGGTCAGCCCCAGCATTTT. This encodes CAISTQGVGQPQHF.

This clonotype was recorded at least ten times. The chain joins TRBV12-5 to TRBJ2-5; D gene ambiguous. Germline values: CDR1 LGHNT, CDR2 FRNRAP. Trimming took 3 bases from V and 2 from J, leaving 7 bases between them. The CDR3 has 13 amino acids. Here the CDR3 reads CASGLGWQETQYF. CDR3 nucleotides: TGTGCTAGTGGTTTAGGGTGGCAAGAGACCCAGTACTTC.

Concerning this clonotype: The junction shows a germline mismatch at one end, possibly a read error. The genes are TRBV10-3 and TRBJ2-7; D is unclear. CDR1 ENHRY and CDR2 SYGVKD come from the germline V gene. CDR3 length: 16 amino acids. DNA of the CDR3: TGTGCCAGCAGTGACGTGGCGCACCGGGCCGGCTACGAGCAGTACTTC. Amino acid sequence: CASSDVAHRAGYEQYF.

The DNA for the CDR3 is TGCGCCAGCAGAGAGCTGCCGGGCGGGGCTTTCTTT. This encodes CASRELPGGAFF. This chain links TRBV5-1 with TRBJ1-1; no reliable D call. Trimming pared 5 bases from V and 11 bases from J, leaving 16 bases between. This CDR3 has 12 residues. The germline V gene encodes CDR1 SGHRS and CDR2 YFSETQ.

Points on this clonotype: Mismatch with germline at one junction end may stem from a read error. The chain employs TRBV9 and TRBJ2-3; D is possibly TRBD2 (5 bases). This CDR3 contains 16 residues. Per the germline V gene, CDR1 is SGDLS and CDR2 is YYNGEE. CDR3: CASSLASGIRVDTQYF. The CDR3 DNA reads TGCGCCAGCAGCCTAGCCTCGGGCATCCGGGTAGATACGCAGTATTTT.

This clonotype was found many times. The chain carries TRBV7-6 and TRBJ1-5; weak D call: TRBD1 (6 bases). Looked up from germline, CDR1 is SGHVS and CDR2 is FNYEAQ. The CDR3 has 14 amino acids. V was trimmed by 3 bases and J by 6 bases, leaving 12 bases between them. In nucleotides, the CDR3 is TGTGCCAGCAGCTTGGCAGGGGAGAGTCAGCCCCAGCATTTT. Amino acid sequence: CASSLAGESQPQHF.

In the case of this clonotype: Being one base from a much bigger clone, this may be a read error. The chain employs TRBV7-2 and TRBJ1-5; possible D gene TRBD1, 6 bases. V shed 2 bases and J shed 9 bases, with 8 bases lying between them. Germline lookup yields CDR1 SGHTA and CDR2 FQGNSA. CDR3 length: 12 residues. The CDR3 loop reads CASSLRGGPQHF. The CDR3 nucleotides read TGTGCCAGCAGCTTAAGGGGGGGGCCCCAGCATTTT.

As to this clonotype: One end of the junction varies from germline; a read error may be responsible. V gene TRBV19 combines with J gene TRBJ2-7; TRBD2 matches at 7 bases. Germline V CDR1 and CDR2: LNHDA, SQIVND (reference sequence). The CDR3 has 15 residues. This chain's CDR3 is CASSQKAGRPYNEQF. The CDR3 coding sequence is TGTGCCAGTAGCCAGAAAGCGGGGCGACCCTACAATGAGCAGTTC. The full variable domain, in which reference TRBV19 and TRBJ2-7 provide the parts outside the CDR3, is DGGITQSPKYLFRKEGQNVTLSCEQNLNHDAMYWYRQDPGQGLRLIYYSQIVNDFQKGDIAEGYSVSREKKESFPLTVTSAQKNPTAFYLCASSQKAGRPYNEQFGPGTRLTVT.

This clonotype has more than one count but fewer than ten. The rearrangement links TRBV7-2 to TRBJ1-1; D not certain. Trimming stripped 3 bases from V and 1 base from J, with 9 bases between. The germline V gene encodes CDR1 SGHTA and CDR2 FQGNSA. The CDR3 is made up of 14 amino acids. Here the CDR3 reads CASSLLRGNTEAFF. In nucleotides, the CDR3 is TGTGCCAGCAGCTTGTTACGGGGGAACACTGAAGCTTTCTTT.

V usage is TRBV7-2 and J usage is TRBJ1-3; D gene ambiguous. The CDR3 has 15 residues. Germline values: CDR1 SGHTA, CDR2 FQGNSA. The V end lost 5 bases, the J end lost 8 bases, and 19 bases lay between the germline ends. CDR3 protein: CASSVGDAVGHTIYF. The CDR3 DNA reads TGTGCCAGCAGCGTTGGAGACGCCGTAGGACACACCATATATTTT.